Shown below are 30 T cell receptor beta chains from a single sample sequenced in a study of neurological immune-mediated disorders. TCRdb passed the 5' RACE reads through MiXCR, listing each CDR3 protein once. The sample consists of 55,000 to 75,000 distinct CDR3 sequences, 2% to 2.5% of them appearing once. Sequenced sample: PBMCs. These receptors all come from a man between 45 and 60 years old with multiple sclerosis.

This clonotype was counted ten times or more. This chain links TRBV12-3 or TRBV12-4 with TRBJ1-5, with a possible D match to TRBD1 (6 bases). The ends were cut back, 3 bases at V and 2 bases at J, with 8 bases in the middle. The CDR3 is 14 residues long. The CDR3 loop is CASSLGGGNQPQHF. The CDR3 DNA reads TGTGCCAGCAGTTTGGGGGGCGGCAATCAGCCCCAGCATTTT.

The J gene is TRBJ2-5, the V gene TRBV5-1, with a tentative D call TRBD1 (6 bases). There are 15 residues in the CDR3. V gave up 4 bases and J gave up 4 bases, with 17 bases separating them. The germline V gene encodes CDR1 SGHRS and CDR2 YFSETQ. CDR3 protein: CASSERTDQAETQYF. CDR3 DNA: TGCGCCAGCAGCGAACGGACAGACCAAGCAGAGACCCAGTACTTC.

This clonotype was found many times. The V call is TRBV4-1, the J call TRBJ2-2; unclear D gene. Germline V lookup: CDR1 MGHRA, CDR2 YSYEKL. The germline V and J ends were trimmed by 5 bases and 1 base, with 8 bases remaining between them. This CDR3 region has 14 residues. CDR3 DNA: TGCGCCAGCAGCTTAGTTCTGAACACCGGGGAGCTGTTTTTT. This codes for CASSLVLNTGELFF.

Many counts were recorded for this clonotype. The chain joins TRBV7-2 to TRBJ2-5; the D gene is possibly TRBD1 (6 bases). The length of the CDR3 is 14 residues. V gave up 6 bases and J gave up 3 bases, with 14 bases separating them. From germline, CDR1 is SGHTA and CDR2 FQGNSA. CDR3 in amino acids: CASSSTGEKETQYF. CDR3 DNA sequence: TGTGCCAGCAGTTCGACAGGCGAAAAAGAGACCCAGTACTTC.

This clonotype was recorded at least ten times. The rearrangement uses TRBV2 and TRBJ2-3, with 7 bases identical to TRBD2. The CDR3 has 16 amino acids. J lost 0 bases, V lost 2 bases, and 5 bases had no gene match. The germline CDR1 and CDR2 sequences are SNHLY and FYNNEI. This CDR3 is CASSEIGRPSTDTQYF. In nucleotides, the CDR3 is TGTGCCAGCAGTGAAATCGGGAGGCCGAGCACAGATACGCAGTATTTT.

At least ten counts were recorded for this clonotype. The rearrangement joins TRBV20-1 to TRBJ2-5; a possible D gene is TRBD1 (6 bases). The CDR3 is made up of 14 amino acids. Trimming removed 1 base from V and 5 bases from J, with 14 bases in between. CDR1 is DFQATT and CDR2 is SNEGSKA in the germline V gene (reference sequence). The CDR3 protein is CSARGTGPAETQYF. The CDR3 nucleotides are TGCAGTGCTAGAGGTACAGGGCCCGCGGAGACCCAGTACTTC.

This clonotype was seen at least ten times. This sequence joins TRBV7-2 and TRBJ2-3; 7 nucleotides agree with TRBD1. This CDR3 region has 12 residues. CDR1 is SGHTA, CDR2 FQGNSA, per germline. The ends lost 6 bases at V and 4 bases at J; junction bases unmatched: 1. The CDR3 bases are TGTGCCAGCAGGCAGGGGGCAGATACGCAGTATTTT. Protein sequence: CASRQGADTQYF.

Details on this clonotype: It is likely a read error, because the conserved phenylalanine at the end of the CDR3 is missing. The chain is built from TRBV5-1 and TRBJ1-2; TRBD1 aligns across 8 bases. Germline values: CDR1 SGHRS, CDR2 YFSETQ. V gave up 0 bases and J gave up 8 bases; unmatched junction bases: 6. The CDR3 extends over 14 amino acids. The CDR3 DNA sequence: TGCGCCAGCAGCTTGGGGCAGGGGGCTGGCGGCTACACCAAC. It encodes CASSLGQGAGGYTN.

There are many counts of this clonotype. V gene TRBV28 combines with J gene TRBJ1-2; TRBD1 might be the D (6 bases). The V and J ends lost 2 bases and 5 bases respectively, with 12 bases between them. Germline-derived CDR1 and CDR2 are MDHEN and SYDVKM. There are 14 residues in the CDR3. The CDR3 DNA is TGTGCCAGCAGTTTACCCTATGGACAGTATGGCTACACCTTC. Protein: CASSLPYGQYGYTF.

The table lists this clonotype with many counts. The chain uses TRBV29-1 and TRBJ2-2; D uncertain. CDR3 length equals 13 residues. Germline values: CDR1 SQVTM, CDR2 ANQGSEA. V was pared by 4 bases and J by 2 bases, with 8 bases between. CDR3: CSVVDGNTGELFF. The CDR3 nucleotides read TGCAGCGTTGTGGACGGTAACACCGGGGAGCTGTTTTTT.

This clonotype was picked up many times. CDR3 sequence reads: CSALSPGTQYF. The DNA for the CDR3 is TGCAGTGCCCTTTCACCGGGCACCCAGTACTTC. The chain links TRBV20-1 to TRBJ2-5, with D unclear. V lost 6 bases to trimming and J lost 8 bases, with 13 bases between them. This CDR3 is 11 amino acids long. Germline-derived CDR1 and CDR2 are DFQATT and SNEGSKA (reference sequence).

This clonotype came up many times. The rearrangement links TRBV20-1 to TRBJ1-1, with D possibly matching TRBD1 (5 bases). The V gene's germline CDR1 is DFQATT and CDR2 SNEGSKA (reference sequence). The V end lost 7 bases, the J end lost 1 base, and 10 bases lay between the germline ends. The CDR3 runs to 12 residues. The CDR3 sequence is CSVRGRNTEAFF. The DNA for the CDR3 is TGCAGTGTCCGGGGACGGAACACTGAAGCTTTCTTT.

This clonotype was seen at least ten times. The rearrangement joins TRBV20-1 to TRBJ2-4; 10 bases line up with TRBD1. The CDR3 length is 15 residues. Germline loops: CDR1 DFQATT, CDR2 SNEGSKA (reference sequence). The J segment lost 8 bases and the V segment lost 6 bases, leaving 13 bases of the junction unmatched. CDR3 loop: CSARSGTGDRDIQYF. The CDR3 bases are TGCAGTGCAAGATCCGGGACAGGGGATCGGGACATTCAGTACTTC.

This clonotype has a count of ten or more. This chain connects TRBV20-1 to TRBJ1-4, with 8 positions matching TRBD1. Germline V gene data show CDR1 as DFQATT and CDR2 as SNEGSKA (reference sequence). Trimming cost V 6 bases and J 7 bases; bases outside gene matches: 7. The CDR3 contains 13 residues. CDR3 nucleotides: TGCAGTGCATACAGGGGGAGAGGTGAAAAACTGTTTTTT. It codes for CSAYRGRGEKLFF.

This clonotype was recorded at least ten times. This chain joins TRBV7-6 and TRBJ2-7, with 9 nucleotides matching TRBD2. The junction had 2 bases not matched to a gene; V was cut back by 5 bases and J by 3 bases. The CDR3 is made up of 13 amino acids. Germline values: CDR1 SGHVS, CDR2 FNYEAQ. The CDR3 sequence: CASSLSGGYEQYF. CDR3 DNA: TGTGCCAGCAGCCTTAGCGGGGGCTACGAGCAGTACTTC.

This clonotype was recorded at least ten times. The genes are TRBV5-1 and TRBJ2-7, with 13 nucleotides matching TRBD2. CDR1 and CDR2 from the germline V gene are SGHRS and YFSETQ. The trim removed 3 bases at V and 5 bases at J, leaving 2 bases unmatched. The CDR3 is 14 residues long. CDR3 sequence reads: CASSWTSGGHEQYF. The CDR3 DNA reads as TGCGCCAGCAGCTGGACTAGCGGGGGCCACGAGCAGTACTTC.

In its sample, this clonotype was seen many times. CDR3 sequence: CASSYGTSGGNEQFF. DNA of the CDR3: TGTGCCAGCAGTTACGGGACTAGCGGGGGCAATGAGCAGTTCTTC. The genes are TRBV6-5 and TRBJ2-1, with 14 bases identical to TRBD2. The CDR3 is 15 residues long. Germline V lookup: CDR1 MNHEY, CDR2 SVGAGI. J lost 6 bases, V lost 2 bases, and 0 bases had no gene match.

This clonotype was seen a handful of times. This may stem from a read error, because a much larger clone lies one nucleotide away. The chain has TRBV7-2 and TRBJ2-7; a possible D gene is TRBD2 (5 bases). Trimming shortened V by 5 bases and J by 5 bases, and 19 bases separated the two germline ends. Germline loops: CDR1 SGHTA, CDR2 FQGNSA. The CDR3 is 15 amino acids. The CDR3 region is CASSHRRTPDDEQYF. The CDR3 bases are TGTGCCAGCAGCCACCGACGGACTCCGGATGACGAGCAGTACTTC. Supplemented by reference TRBV7-2 and TRBJ2-7, the full variable domain reads GAGVSQSPSNKVTEKGKDVELRCDPISGHTALYWYRQSLGQGLEFLIYFQGNSAPDKSGLPSDRFSAERTGGSVSTLTIQRTQQEDSAVYLCASSHRRTPDDEQYFGPGTRLTVT.

This clonotype occurred many times. Here the CDR3 reads CASSLKAANTEAFF. The CDR3 DNA is TGTGCCAGCAGCCTAAAAGCAGCGAACACTGAAGCTTTCTTT. V and J are TRBV7-6 and TRBJ1-1, with D hard to call. Germline V gene sequence: CDR1 SGHVS, CDR2 FNYEAQ. This CDR3 contains 14 residues. V was pared by 5 bases and J by 1 base, with 11 bases between.

This clonotype was seen ten or more times. This sequence joins TRBV28 and TRBJ1-4; no reliable D call. This CDR3 contains 17 residues. V was pared by 3 bases and J by 0 bases, with 14 bases between. Germline V gives CDR1 MDHEN, CDR2 SYDVKM. CDR3 sequence (DNA): TGTGCCAGCAGTTTCTACAGCGTTGTTGCAACTAATGAAAAACTGTTTTTT. Its translation: CASSFYSVVATNEKLFF. Complete variable domain (other parts from reference TRBV28 and TRBJ1-4): DVKVTQSSRYLVKRTGEKVFLECVQDMDHENMFWYRQDPGLGLRLIYFSYDVKMKEKGDIPEGYSVSREKKERFSLILESASTNQTSMYLCASSFYSVVATNEKLFFGSGTQLSVL.

This clonotype has at least ten counts. The gene calls are TRBV7-9 and TRBJ2-5; D gene ambiguous. The V gene lost 4 bases and the J gene lost 0 bases, with 9 bases spanning the gap. Germline lookup yields CDR1 SEHNR and CDR2 FQNEAQ (reference sequence). CDR3 length: 14 residues. This chain's CDR3 is CASSSLKNQETQYF. For the CDR3, the DNA is TGTGCCAGCAGCTCTTTAAAGAACCAAGAGACCCAGTACTTC.

This clonotype has ten or more counts. This chain joins TRBV7-2 and TRBJ2-1; 9 positions match TRBD2. The V gene end was trimmed by 5 bases and the J gene end by 4 bases; junction bases not matched to a gene: 9. The CDR3 is 16 amino acids. Per the germline V gene, CDR1 is SGHTA and CDR2 is FQGNSA. The CDR3 DNA reads as TGTGCCAGCAGCCCAGTAGCGGGGGCCAGGTACAATGAGCAGTTCTTC. Amino acid sequence: CASSPVAGARYNEQFF. Variable domain in full (rest from reference TRBV7-2 and TRBJ2-1): GAGVSQSPSNKVTEKGKDVELRCDPISGHTALYWYRQSLGQGLEFLIYFQGNSAPDKSGLPSDRFSAERTGGSVSTLTIQRTQQEDSAVYLCASSPVAGARYNEQFFGPGTRLTVL.

This clonotype was recorded at least ten times. This chain uses TRBV5-1 with TRBJ2-7; 10 nucleotides align to TRBD1. V lost 4 bases and J lost 4; bases outside the gene matches: 5. This CDR3 comprises 14 residues. Germline assignment: CDR1 SGHRS and CDR2 YFSETQ. The CDR3 DNA is TGCGCCAGCAGCGCCGGGACAGGGGATTACGAGCAGTACTTC. This sequence encodes CASSAGTGDYEQYF.

This clonotype was seen ten or more times. The chain recombines TRBV6-5 with TRBJ2-5, with D perhaps matching TRBD2 (7 bases). Germline V gene sequence: CDR1 MNHEY, CDR2 SVGAGI. V was trimmed by 7 bases and J by 7 bases, leaving 22 bases between them. The CDR3 contains 15 residues. In DNA form, the CDR3 reads TGTGCCAGCACCCTGACTGCGGGGGCCCCAGGGACCCAGTACTTC. Protein product: CASTLTAGAPGTQYF.

This clonotype occurred many times. The gene calls are TRBV7-2 and TRBJ1-1, with TRBD1 as a possible D gene (5 bases). The CDR3 is 15 amino acids. V was shortened by 5 bases and J by 1 base, with 14 bases between the two germline ends. Germline CDR1 SGHTA, CDR2 FQGNSA. The CDR3 DNA reads TGTGCCAGCAGCCTCCGGGGAGACAGGAACACTGAAGCTTTCTTT. It codes for CASSLRGDRNTEAFF.

This clonotype has a count of ten or more. The chain is built from TRBV20-1 and TRBJ2-2; D perhaps matches TRBD2 (6 bases). Trimming shortened V by 3 bases and J by 7 bases, and 12 bases separated the two germline ends. The CDR3 covers 13 residues. In germline, CDR1 is DFQATT, CDR2 SNEGSKA (reference sequence). This CDR3 is CSASQGGIGELFF. The CDR3 DNA sequence: TGCAGTGCTAGTCAGGGAGGTATCGGGGAGCTGTTTTTT.

This clonotype has at least ten counts. The rearrangement joins TRBV10-3 to TRBJ2-2; D possibly corresponds to TRBD2 (5 bases). From germline, CDR1 is ENHRY and CDR2 SYGVKD. The CDR3 runs 15 residues. The V gene lost 6 bases and the J gene lost 0 bases, with 11 bases spanning the gap. The CDR3 DNA is TGTGCCATCAGCCGAGCGGCGGCGAACACCGGGGAGCTGTTTTTT. Protein: CAISRAAANTGELFF.

This clonotype occurred many times. This sequence joins TRBV7-2 and TRBJ2-5; D is unclear. Looked up from germline, CDR1 is SGHTA and CDR2 is FQGNSA. CDR3 length: 11 residues. V gave up 8 bases and J gave up 2 bases, with 6 bases separating them. The CDR3 loop is CASGLQETQYF. The DNA for the CDR3 is TGTGCCAGCGGGTTACAAGAGACCCAGTACTTC.

In this sample, this clonotype turned up many times. The J gene is TRBJ1-2, the V gene TRBV3-1; D ambiguous. The CDR3 extends over 13 amino acids. Looked up from germline, CDR1 is LGHDT and CDR2 is YNNKEL (reference sequence). V was shortened by 4 bases and J by 4 bases, with 10 bases between the two germline ends. CDR3 in DNA: TGTGCCAGCAGCCCTAGGGTTTTCTATGGCTACACCTTC. It encodes CASSPRVFYGYTF.

This clonotype was counted at least ten times. V and J are TRBV15 and TRBJ2-4; possible D gene TRBD1, 5 bases. Germline lookup yields CDR1 LNHNV and CDR2 YYDKDF (reference sequence). V lost 3 bases and J 14 bases, leaving 14 bases between the germline ends. The CDR3 is 12 amino acids. As DNA, the CDR3 is TGTGCCACCAGCAGCGGAGCAGGGTCAAAGTACTTC. Its translation is CATSSGAGSKYF.